This TCR beta chain appears in the sequencing data of a study of tumor-infiltrating lymphocytes in localized non-small cell lung cancer. The data were produced by immunoSEQ multiplex PCR, yet TCRdb's version contains in-frame clones alone and is incomplete. Found here are approximately 15,000 clones, 65% to 75% of them singletons; the top ten hold 3.5% to 5%. Germline-derived CDR1 and CDR2 are SGHRS and YFSETQ. CDR3 length: 15 residues. The V gene end was trimmed by 0 bases and the J gene end by 5 bases; junction bases not matched to a gene: 7. The chain combines TRBV5-1 with TRBJ2-5, with TRBD2 matching 7 bases. The TCR originated in a human donor with non-small cell lung cancer. The sequenced sample consisted of lung tumor tissue. DNA for the CDR3: TGCGCCAGCAGCTTGGCCGGGGGGAATGAGGAGACCCAGTACTTC. It translates to CASSLAGGNEETQYF.